These 10 T cell receptor beta chains came from one sample sequenced in a study of T cell responses to AZD1222 COVID-19 vaccine. Method: immunoSEQ multiplex PCR; TCRdb's copy keeps in-frame clones and lacks some. Among approximately 110,000 clones listed, around 85% were seen once. The sequencing used peripheral blood, collected 28 days after the second AZD1222 dose. The receptors derive from an adult who received the AZD1222 COVID-19 vaccine.

The chain employs TRBV7-8 and TRBJ1-6; a possible D gene is TRBD1 (5 bases). V was pared by 10 bases and J by 10 bases, with 17 bases between. The germline gives CDR1 SGHVS, CDR2 FQNEAQ. The CDR3 sequence is 13 residues long. The CDR3 reads CATSSGGFSPLHF. DNA of the CDR3: TGTGCCACCTCTTCCGGGGGGTTCTCACCCCTCCACTTT. The full variable domain, in which reference TRBV7-8 and TRBJ1-6 provide the parts outside the CDR3, is GAGVSQSPRYKVAKRGQDVALRCDPISGHVSLFWYQQALGQGPEFLTYFQNEAQLDKSGLPSDRFFAERPEGSVSTLKIQRTQQEDSAVYLCATSSGGFSPLHFGNGTRLTVT.

V usage is TRBV19 and J usage is TRBJ2-5; weak D call: TRBD1 (5 bases). The CDR3 consists of 14 residues. Trimming shortened V by 6 bases and J by 4 bases, and 15 bases separated the two germline ends. In germline, CDR1 is LNHDA, CDR2 SQIVND (reference sequence). CDR3 in amino acids: CASSHGQAPETQYF. In DNA form, the CDR3 reads TGTGCCAGTAGCCACGGACAAGCCCCAGAGACCCAGTACTTC.

The chain carries TRBV7-2 and TRBJ1-5; a weak D match, TRBD1 (6 bases). Germline CDR1 is SGHTA and CDR2 is FQGNSA. This CDR3 has 17 amino acids. The V gene lost 1 base and the J gene lost 2 bases, with 15 bases spanning the gap. CDR3 region: CASSLGGSGVGNQPQHF. The CDR3 DNA reads as TGTGCCAGCAGCTTAGGGGGGTCAGGGGTCGGCAATCAGCCCCAGCATTTT.

The chain links TRBV2 to TRBJ2-1; the D is unclear. This CDR3 has 12 amino acids. V lost 6 bases, J lost 0 bases, and 3 bases lay in between. Germline values: CDR1 SNHLY, CDR2 FYNNEI. The CDR3 DNA reads as TGTGCCAGCAGGAACTCCTACAATGAGCAGTTCTTC. Its translation: CASRNSYNEQFF.

The gene calls are TRBV18 and TRBJ2-7; D is uncertain. V lost 2 bases to trimming and J lost 3 bases, with 11 bases between them. The germline V gene has CDR1 KGHSH and CDR2 LQKENI. The CDR3 has 14 amino acids. The CDR3 protein is CASSPGEGGYEQYF. The CDR3 bases are TGTGCCAGCTCACCAGGGGAAGGTGGCTACGAGCAGTACTTC.

The chain has TRBV2 and TRBJ1-4; 7 nucleotides align to TRBD1. The CDR3 is 13 residues long. Per the germline V gene, CDR1 is SNHLY and CDR2 is FYNNEI. V trimming: 4 bases; J trimming: 10 bases; junction bases outside the gene matches: 6. The CDR3 here is CASSGQGEGKLFF. The CDR3 DNA sequence: TGTGCCAGCAGTGGACAGGGAGAAGGAAAACTGTTTTTT.

The chain employs TRBV11-3 and TRBJ2-3; possibly TRBD2 for D (5 bases). There are 14 residues in the CDR3. Trimming left V 5 bases short and J 0 bases short, with 9 bases between. Germline CDR1 reads SGHNT; CDR2 reads YENEEA. The CDR3 here is CASSRRGSTDTQYF. The CDR3 DNA follows: TGTGCCAGCAGCCGCCGAGGGAGCACAGATACGCAGTATTTT.

The chain recombines TRBV7-2 with TRBJ1-1; D is unclear. This CDR3 is built from 14 residues. Between the trimmed V and J ends, which lost 5 bases and 4 bases, there was a span of 14 bases. Germline assignment: CDR1 SGHTA and CDR2 FQGNSA. The CDR3 DNA sequence: TGTGCCAGCAGCCCGGGGAGGTTGGTCACTGAAGCTTTCTTT. Translated, it gives CASSPGRLVTEAFF.

The rearrangement joins TRBV24-1 to TRBJ1-2; 12 nucleotides agree with TRBD1. V shed 4 bases, J shed 6 bases, and the junction held 11 bases outside the gene matches. Germline values: CDR1 KGHDR, CDR2 SFDVKD. The CDR3 has 17 residues. In nucleotides, the CDR3 is TGTGCCACCAGTGAAGCGCCGGGACAGGGGGCGCTTAATGGCTACACCTTC. It translates to CATSEAPGQGALNGYTF.

The rearrangement joins TRBV7-6 to TRBJ1-5, with TRBD1 as a possible D gene (5 bases). Germline loops: CDR1 SGHVS, CDR2 FNYEAQ. The V end lost 6 bases, the J end lost 6 bases, and 15 bases lay between the germline ends. This CDR3 comprises 14 residues. DNA of the CDR3: TGTGCCAGCAGTCCATTGCAGGGCGGTCAGCCCCAGCATTTT. Translation: CASSPLQGGQPQHF.